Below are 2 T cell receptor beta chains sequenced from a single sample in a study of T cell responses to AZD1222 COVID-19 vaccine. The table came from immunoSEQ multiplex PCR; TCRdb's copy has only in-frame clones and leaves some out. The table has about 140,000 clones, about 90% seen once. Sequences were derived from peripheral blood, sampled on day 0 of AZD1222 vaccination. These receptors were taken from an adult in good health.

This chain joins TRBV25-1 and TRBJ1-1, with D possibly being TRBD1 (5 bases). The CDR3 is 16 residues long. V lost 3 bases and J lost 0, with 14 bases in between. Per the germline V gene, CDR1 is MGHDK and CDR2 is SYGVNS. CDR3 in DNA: TGTGCCAGCAGTGATTGGGGGAGCGGGCTGAACACTGAAGCTTTCTTT. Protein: CASSDWGSGLNTEAFF. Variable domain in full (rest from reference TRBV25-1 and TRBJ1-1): EADIYQTPRYLVIGTGKKITLECSQTMGHDKMYWYQQDPGMELHLIHYSYGVNSTEKGDLSSESTVSRIRTEHFPLTLESARPSHTSQYLCASSDWGSGLNTEAFFGQGTRLTVV.

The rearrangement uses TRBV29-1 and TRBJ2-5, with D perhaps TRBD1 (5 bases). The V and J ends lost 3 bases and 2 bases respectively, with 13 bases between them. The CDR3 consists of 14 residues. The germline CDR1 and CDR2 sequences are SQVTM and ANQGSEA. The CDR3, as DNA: TGCAGCGTTGAGGGGCAGAAAAGACAAGAGACCCAGTACTTC. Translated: CSVEGQKRQETQYF.